There are a few counts of the clone carrying this TCR beta chain. What it binds is unknown. The data are from a study of CD8 T cells in ankylosing spondylitis. The study's findings and limits: Disease-linked clones were CD8+ and relatively rare in peripheral blood. Reported data indicate significant enrichment of disease-linked clones within matched ankylosing spondylitis synovial fluid.

TCRdb recomputed calls from the 5' RACE reads with MiXCR, one row per CDR3 protein. The table lists approximately 190,000 distinct CDR3 sequences, 10% to 15% of them singletons, with roughly 11% in the top ten. This CDR3 region has 18 residues. Germline assignment: CDR1 SGHNT and CDR2 YYREEE (reference sequence). V was pared by 2 bases and J by 0 bases, with 6 bases of the junction left unmatched. This chain connects TRBV5-4 to TRBJ2-1; 12 nucleotides match TRBD2. Input material: blood, either unsorted or a sorted T cell fraction (not recorded which). The TCR sequence derives from a female donor with ankylosing spondylitis or in good health (not recorded which). CDR3 in amino acids: CASSFGLAGSGSYNEQFF. For the CDR3, the DNA is TGTGCCAGCAGCTTTGGACTAGCGGGATCTGGCTCCTACAATGAGCAGTTCTTC.